This T cell receptor beta chain derives from a study of blood T cell repertoires in COVID-19. Overall study context: From the United States, Italy and Spain came samples of acute and convalescent COVID-19. From T cells, B-cell-depleted T cells, or PBMCs came the material, which was cDNA or gDNA.

CDR3 length: 17 residues. The germline V gene encodes CDR1 MDHEN and CDR2 SYDVKM. V shed 4 bases and J 1 base; nucleotides not matched to a gene: 6. This table comes from immunoSEQ multiplex PCR, and its TCRdb copy is limited to in-frame clones, with some not included. The sample records some 170,000 clones, more than 60% being singletons. The TCR sequence derives from a man aged 65 to 79 with acute or convalescent COVID-19. The V and J genes are TRBV28 and TRBJ2-1; 11 bases are shared with TRBD2. Material: peripheral blood. The CDR3 is CASSSSSGRISYNEQFF. In DNA, the CDR3 is TGTGCCAGCAGTTCGTCTAGCGGGAGGATATCCTACAATGAGCAGTTCTTC. The complete variable domain, with remaining parts taken from reference TRBV28 and TRBJ2-1, reads DVKVTQSSRYLVKRTGEKVFLECVQDMDHENMFWYRQDPGLGLRLIYFSYDVKMKEKGDIPEGYSVSREKKERFSLILESASTNQTSMYLCASSSSSGRISYNEQFFGPGTRLTVL.